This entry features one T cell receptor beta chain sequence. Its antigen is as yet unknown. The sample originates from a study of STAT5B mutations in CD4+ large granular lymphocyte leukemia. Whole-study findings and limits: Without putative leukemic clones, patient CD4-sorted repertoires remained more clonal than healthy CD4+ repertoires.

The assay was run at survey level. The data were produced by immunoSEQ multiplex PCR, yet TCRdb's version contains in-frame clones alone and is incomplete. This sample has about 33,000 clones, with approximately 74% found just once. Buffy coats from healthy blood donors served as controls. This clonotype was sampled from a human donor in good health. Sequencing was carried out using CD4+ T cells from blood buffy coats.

CDR3 sequence reads: CASSPARTSGAETQYF. In nucleotides, the CDR3 is TGTGCCAGCAGCCCCGCTAGGACTAGCGGGGCCGAGACCCAGTACTTC. This chain joins TRBV5-5 and TRBJ2-5; 12 positions match TRBD2. The CDR3 length is 16 residues. V was pared by 4 bases and J by 5 bases, with 9 bases of the junction left unmatched. CDR1 is SGHKS and CDR2 is YYEKEE in the germline V gene (reference sequence).